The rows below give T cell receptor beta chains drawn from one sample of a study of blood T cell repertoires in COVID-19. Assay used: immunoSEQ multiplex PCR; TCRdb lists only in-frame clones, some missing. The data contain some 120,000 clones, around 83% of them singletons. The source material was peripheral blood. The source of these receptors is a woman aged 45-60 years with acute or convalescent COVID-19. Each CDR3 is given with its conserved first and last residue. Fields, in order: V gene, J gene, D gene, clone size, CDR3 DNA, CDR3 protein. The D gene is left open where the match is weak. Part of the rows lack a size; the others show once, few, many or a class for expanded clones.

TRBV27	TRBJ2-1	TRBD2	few	TGTGCCAGCAGGACCGGGACTAGCGTATACAATGAGCAGTTCTTC	CASRTGTSVYNEQFF
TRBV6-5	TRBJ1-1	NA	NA	TGTGCCAGCAGTTCCAACCAGGCCTATGAAGCTTTCTTT	CASSSNQAYEAFF
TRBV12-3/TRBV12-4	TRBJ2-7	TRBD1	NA	TGTGCCAGCAGTTTAAGGGGACAGGGGCAGCAGTACTTC	CASSLRGQGQQYF
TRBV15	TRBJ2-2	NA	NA	TGTGCCACCAGCACCTCACAGGGCCCCCGCAACACCGGGGAGCTGTTTTTT	CATSTSQGPRNTGELFF
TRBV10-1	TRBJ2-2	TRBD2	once	TGCGCCAGCAGTGAGTCTAGGTCTAGCGGAAACACCGGGGAGCTGTTTTTT	CASSESRSSGNTGELFF
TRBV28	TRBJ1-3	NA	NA	TGTGCCAGCACCACCGGACAGTCCATATATTTT	CASTTGQSIYF
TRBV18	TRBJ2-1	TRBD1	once	TGTGCCAGCTCACAAACCGGGACAGGGTACAATGAGCAGTTCTTC	CASSQTGTGYNEQFF
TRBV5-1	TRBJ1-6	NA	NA	TGCGCCAGCAGCCCTCAGCAGGATAATTCACCCCTCCACTTT	CASSPQQDNSPLHF
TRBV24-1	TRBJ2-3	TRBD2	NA	TGTGCCACCAGTGATTTGTCGGGGGGGGCCGCAGATACGCAGTATTTT	CATSDLSGGAADTQYF
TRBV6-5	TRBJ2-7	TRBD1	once	TGTGCCAGCAGTTACAAGAGGGGACAGGGGGGCGAGCAGTACTTC	CASSYKRGQGGEQYF
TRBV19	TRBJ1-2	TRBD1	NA	TGTGCCAGTAGTATGGGGACAGGGGGTGAAGGCTACACCTTC	CASSMGTGGEGYTF
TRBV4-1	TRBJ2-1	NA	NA	TGCGCCAGCAGCCAAGATACCGGCAGGGCCAATGAGCAGTTCTTC	CASSQDTGRANEQFF
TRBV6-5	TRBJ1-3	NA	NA	TGTGCCAGCAGCACATTCAGGGGAAAGGGATACACCATATATTTT	CASSTFRGKGYTIYF
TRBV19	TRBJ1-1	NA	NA	TGTGCCAGTAGTATAGGAGAGGGAGCTGAAGCTTTCTTT	CASSIGEGAEAFF
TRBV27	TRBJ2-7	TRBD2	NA	TGTGCCAGCAGCTTCCAACCTGCGGGACTAGCGCAGGTAAAAAGCTCCTACGAGCAGTACTTC	CASSFQPAGLAQVKSSYEQYF
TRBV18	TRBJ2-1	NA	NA	TGTGCCAGCTCCCTATTTGGCAATGAGCAGTTCTTC	CASSLFGNEQFF
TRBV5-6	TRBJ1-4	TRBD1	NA	TGTGCCAGCAGCTGGGGACAGGGCCTTAATGAAAAACTGTTTTTT	CASSWGQGLNEKLFF
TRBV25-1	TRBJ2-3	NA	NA	TGTGCCAGCAGTGAAGGGGGGAAAGGCACAGATACGCAGTATTTT	CASSEGGKGTDTQYF
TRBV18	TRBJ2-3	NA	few	TGTGCCAGCTCACGACAAACTAGCACAGATACGCAGTATTTT	CASSRQTSTDTQYF
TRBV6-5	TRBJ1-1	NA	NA	TGTGCCAGCAGGCTACAGGCCACGAACACTGAAGCTTTCTTT	CASRLQATNTEAFF
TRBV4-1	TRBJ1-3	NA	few	TGCGCCAGCAGCCGCAGGGGCTCTGGAAACACCATATATTTT	CASSRRGSGNTIYF
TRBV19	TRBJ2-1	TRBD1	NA	TGTGCCAGTAGTCAACGGACAGGGAACAATGAGCAGTTCTTC	CASSQRTGNNEQFF
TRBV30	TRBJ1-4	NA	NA	TGTGCCTGGAGCATTGGGGGGGCCGGGAAACTGTTTTTT	CAWSIGGAGKLFF
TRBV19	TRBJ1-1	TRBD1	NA	TGTGCCAGTAGTACCCTGGACAGGGCCCACATGAACACTGAAGCTTTCTTT	CASSTLDRAHMNTEAFF
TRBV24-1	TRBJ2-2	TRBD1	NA	TGTGCCACCAGTGCTGGACAGGGAGCGAACACCGGGGAGCTGTTTTTT	CATSAGQGANTGELFF
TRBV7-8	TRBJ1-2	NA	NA	TGTGCCAGCAGCTCGTCCCGGAGCTATGGGGGCACCGGCTATGGCTACACCTTC	CASSSSRSYGGTGYGYTF
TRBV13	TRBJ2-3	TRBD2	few	TGTGCCAGCAGCCAAGGACTAGCGGGGGAAACAGATACGCAGTATTTT	CASSQGLAGETDTQYF
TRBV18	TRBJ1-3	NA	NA	TGTGCCAGCTCACCCGCGACAGGTTCAAACACCATATATTTT	CASSPATGSNTIYF
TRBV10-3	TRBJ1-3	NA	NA	TGTGCCATCAGTGAGTCGGGAGGAGGGTTGGACACCATATATTTT	CAISESGGGLDTIYF
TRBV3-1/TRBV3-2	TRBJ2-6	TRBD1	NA	TGTGCCAGCAGTATTACAGGGGATGGGGCCAACGTCCTGACTTTC	CASSITGDGANVLTF
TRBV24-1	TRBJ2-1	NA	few	TGTGCCACCAGTGATTCCGCAGGTTTTCGGCACAATGAGCAGTTCTTC	CATSDSAGFRHNEQFF
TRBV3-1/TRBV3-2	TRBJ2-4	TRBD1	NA	TGTGCCAGCAGTACAGGGGTTGGCAAAAACATTCAGTACTTC	CASSTGVGKNIQYF
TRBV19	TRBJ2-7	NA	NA	TGTGCCAGTAGTATCGCCACGACTAGTATTTATAACGAGCAGTACTTC	CASSIATTSIYNEQYF
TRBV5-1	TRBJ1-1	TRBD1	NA	TGCGCCAGCAGCTTGGACCACGCAGGGGGAAGCACTGAAGCTTTCTTT	CASSLDHAGGSTEAFF
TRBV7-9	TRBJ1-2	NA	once	TGTGCCAGCAGCTTACCGTCTGGCGGACTAGGTGGCTACACCTTC	CASSLPSGGLGGYTF
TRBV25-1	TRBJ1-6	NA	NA	TGTGCCAGCAGGGACAGTTGGAGCTCCTATAATTCACCCCTCCACTTT	CASRDSWSSYNSPLHF
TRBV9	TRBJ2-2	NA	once	TGTGCCAGCAGCGTCGAAGGGGGGGCCCCCACCGGGGAGCTGTTTTTT	CASSVEGGAPTGELFF
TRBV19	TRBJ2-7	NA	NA	TGTGCCAGTAGTATAGGGGACACGAACTCCTACGAGCAGTACTTC	CASSIGDTNSYEQYF
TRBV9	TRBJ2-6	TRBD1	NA	TGTGCCAGCAGCGCGACAGGGTACTCTGGGGCCAACGTCCTGACTTTC	CASSATGYSGANVLTF
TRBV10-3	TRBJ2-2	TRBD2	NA	TGTGCCATCAGAGGGACTAGCGGGGGGAGGTCGAACACCGGGGAGCTGTTTTTT	CAIRGTSGGRSNTGELFF
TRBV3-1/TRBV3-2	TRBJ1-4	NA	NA	TGTGCCAGCAGCCTCCGGGGCGGGGTGGTTAATGAAAAACTGTTTTTT	CASSLRGGVVNEKLFF
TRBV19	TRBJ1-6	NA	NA	TGTGCCACCAATGACGGGGGAGTTTATAATTCACCCCTCCACTTT	CATNDGGVYNSPLHF
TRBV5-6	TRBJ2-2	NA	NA	TGTGCCAGCAGCCTCCAGGGGTCTAGCACCGGGGAGCTGTTTTTT	CASSLQGSSTGELFF
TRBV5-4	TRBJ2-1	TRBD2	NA	TGTGCCAGCAGCTTCGGAGGGCTAGCGGCACTGACTGAGCAGTTCTTC	CASSFGGLAALTEQFF
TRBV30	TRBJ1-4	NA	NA	TGTGCCTGGAGAGGCAGGGCGGAAACTAATGAAAAACTGTTTTTT	CAWRGRAETNEKLFF
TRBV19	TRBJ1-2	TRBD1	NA	TGTGCCAGTAGTGTTGGACAGGGTGGCTATGGCTACACCTTC	CASSVGQGGYGYTF
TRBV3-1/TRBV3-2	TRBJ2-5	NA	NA	TGTGCCAGCAGCCAACGGGGGGCAGAGACCCAGTACTTC	CASSQRGAETQYF
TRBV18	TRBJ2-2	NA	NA	TGTGCCAGCTCACCGGTAGGAGTAGCGAACACCGGGGAGCTGTTTTTT	CASSPVGVANTGELFF
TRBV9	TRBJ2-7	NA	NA	TGTGCCAGCAGCGTAGGTACGGCTAGCGAGCAGTACTTC	CASSVGTASEQYF
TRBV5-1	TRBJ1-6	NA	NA	TGCGCCAGCAGACTCGCGGATAGCAGTTCACCCCTCCACTTT	CASRLADSSSPLHF
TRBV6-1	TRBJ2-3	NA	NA	TGTGCCAGCAGTGAGGAGAGGAACACAGATACGCAGTATTTT	CASSEERNTDTQYF
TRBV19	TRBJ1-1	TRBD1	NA	TGTGCCAGTAGTACCAGACAGGGGGCGAGAATGACCACTGAAGCTTTCTTT	CASSTRQGARMTTEAFF
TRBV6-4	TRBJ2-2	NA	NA	TGTGCCAGCAGTGTTGGCCTCCAGGGGACCGGGGAGCTGTTTTTT	CASSVGLQGTGELFF
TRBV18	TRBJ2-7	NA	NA	TGTGCCAGCTCACCAGAGCAGGGGCGCGAGCAGTACTTC	CASSPEQGREQYF
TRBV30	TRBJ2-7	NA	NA	TGTGCCTGGAGCTTACAGTCCTACGAGCAGTACTTC	CAWSLQSYEQYF